This T cell receptor beta chain was identified in a study of T cell changes during pregnancy in multiple sclerosis. The CDR3 has 13 amino acids. Germline V CDR1 and CDR2: SQVTM, ANQGSEA. V was pared by 4 bases and J by 2 bases, with 10 bases between. Assay used: immunoSEQ multiplex PCR; TCRdb lists only in-frame clones, some missing. The table includes almost 55,000 clones, 90% detected once. The gene calls are TRBV29-1 and TRBJ2-3; no firm D call. The sample in question was CD8+ T cells from peripheral blood mononuclear cells, obtained before pregnancy. The receptor comes from a female donor with multiple sclerosis, enrolled in a pregnancy study. The CDR3 sequence: CSVVEAYTDTQYF. The CDR3 coding sequence is TGCAGCGTTGTAGAAGCGTACACAGATACGCAGTATTTT.